The T cell receptor (beta chain) described here comes from a study of cytomegalovirus exposure and HLA in healthy donors. About the research overall: HLA-typed donors were the source of 80 million to 90 million unique TCRs, which an early data release held.

Primers: 60 Vbeta forward and 13 Jbeta reverse. Clones were read by immunoSEQ multiplex PCR, and TCRdb kept only the in-frame ones, dropping some. The data show under 300,000 clones, roughly 86% seen once. Comment on this clone: Its specificity is unknown.

The V gene lost 6 bases and the J gene lost 0 bases, with 15 bases spanning the gap. Germline loops: CDR1 KGHSH, CDR2 LQKENI. The CDR3 is 15 residues long. Notes on the study in general: Investigators reported 150 to 200 TCR beta chains as tied to cytomegalovirus. Across donors, presence/absence analyses took sequencing depth to be roughly uniform.

The gene calls are TRBV18 and TRBJ2-7; maybe TRBD2 (6 bases). Material for sequencing was PBMCs. The clonotype was recovered from a woman aged 35 to 49 in good health and CMV-seropositive. As DNA, the CDR3 is TGTGCCAGCTCCCCCTTGGGAGGTAACTCCTACGAGCAGTACTTC. Its protein is CASSPLGGNSYEQYF.